Below, one T cell receptor beta chain is given with its context. Its antigen is still unknown. The germline V gene has CDR1 KGHDR and CDR2 SFDVKD. The V segment lost 7 bases and the J segment 4 bases; nucleotides outside the gene matches: 14. CDR3 size: 16 residues. MiXCR, applied by TCRdb to the 5' RACE reads, yields one record per CDR3 protein. This sample has 650,000 to 800,000 distinct CDR3 sequences, with around 17% found just once. This entry comes from a study of CD8 T cells in ankylosing spondylitis. The study, taken as a whole, reports: Reports say disease-linked clones showed up significantly more in matched ankylosing spondylitis synovial fluid. Ankylosing spondylitis blood seemed to carry a telltale TCR beta motif made of several highly homologous variants.

The chain has TRBV24-1 and TRBJ1-2, with TRBD1 identical over 7 bases. Material: blood, either unsorted or a sorted T cell fraction (not recorded which). This sequence originates from a male donor with ankylosing spondylitis. The CDR3 loop reads CATSRPVGTAAYGYTF. The CDR3 nucleotides are TGTGCCACCAGCAGACCTGTGGGGACAGCCGCCTATGGCTACACCTTC.